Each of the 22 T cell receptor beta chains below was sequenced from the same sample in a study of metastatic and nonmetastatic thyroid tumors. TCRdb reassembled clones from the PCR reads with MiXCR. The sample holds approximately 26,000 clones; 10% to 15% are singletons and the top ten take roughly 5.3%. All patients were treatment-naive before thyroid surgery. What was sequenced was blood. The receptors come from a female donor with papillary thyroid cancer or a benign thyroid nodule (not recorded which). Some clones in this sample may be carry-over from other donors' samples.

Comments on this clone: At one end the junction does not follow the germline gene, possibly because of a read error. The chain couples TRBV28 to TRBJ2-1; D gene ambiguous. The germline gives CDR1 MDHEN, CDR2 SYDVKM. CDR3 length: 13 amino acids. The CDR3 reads CAISFPLHCEQFF. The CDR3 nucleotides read TGTGCCATCAGTTTTCCCCTACATTGCGAGCAGTTCTTC.

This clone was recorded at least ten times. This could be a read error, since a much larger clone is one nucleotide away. DNA of the CDR3: TGCAGTGCTAGTGTTTGGTTGTTTGGGCTAATTAGTTTCTTT. Its translation is CSASVWLFGLISFF. V and J are TRBV20-1 and TRBJ1-1, with unresolved D. Trimming removed 3 bases at V and 13 bases at J, with 24 bases between. The germline CDR1 and CDR2 sequences are DFQATT and SNEGSKA (reference sequence). The CDR3 extends over 14 amino acids.

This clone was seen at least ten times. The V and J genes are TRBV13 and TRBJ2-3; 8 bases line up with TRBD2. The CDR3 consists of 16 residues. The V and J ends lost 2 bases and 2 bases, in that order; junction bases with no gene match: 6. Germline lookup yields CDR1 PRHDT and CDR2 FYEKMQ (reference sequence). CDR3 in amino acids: CASSLRREVFTDTQYF. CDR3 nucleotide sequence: TGTGCCAGCAGCTTAAGGCGGGAGGTCTTCACAGATACGCAGTATTTT.

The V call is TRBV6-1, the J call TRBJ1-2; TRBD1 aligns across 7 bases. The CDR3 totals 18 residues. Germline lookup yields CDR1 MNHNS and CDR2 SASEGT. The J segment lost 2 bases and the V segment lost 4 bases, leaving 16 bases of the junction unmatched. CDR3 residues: CASSGLRTGPVLNYGYTF. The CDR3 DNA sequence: TGTGCCAGCAGTGGGCTGAGGACAGGTCCGGTGCTGAACTATGGCTACACCTTC.

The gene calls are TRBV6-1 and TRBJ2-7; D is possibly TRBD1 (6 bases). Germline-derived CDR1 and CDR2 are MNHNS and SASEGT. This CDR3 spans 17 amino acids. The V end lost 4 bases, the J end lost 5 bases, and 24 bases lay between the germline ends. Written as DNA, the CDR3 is TGTGCCAGCAGTGTAGGGGGTGGCGCGATAAAAACCCACGAGCAGTACTTC. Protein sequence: CASSVGGGAIKTHEQYF.

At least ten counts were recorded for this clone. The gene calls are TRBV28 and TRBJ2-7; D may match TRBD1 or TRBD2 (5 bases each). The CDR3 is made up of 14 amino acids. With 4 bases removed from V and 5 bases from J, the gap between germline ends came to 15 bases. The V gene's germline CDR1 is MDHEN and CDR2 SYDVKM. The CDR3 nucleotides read TGTGCCAGCAGTTCCGGGGACGTCCCAAACGAGCAGTACTTC. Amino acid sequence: CASSSGDVPNEQYF.

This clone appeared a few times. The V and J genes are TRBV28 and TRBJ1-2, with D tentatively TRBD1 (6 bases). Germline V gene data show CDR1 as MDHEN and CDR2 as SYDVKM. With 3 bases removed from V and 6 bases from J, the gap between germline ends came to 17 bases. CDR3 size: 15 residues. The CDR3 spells CASSFGGAAGDGYTF. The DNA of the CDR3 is TGTGCCAGCAGTTTCGGTGGGGCCGCAGGGGATGGCTACACCTTC.

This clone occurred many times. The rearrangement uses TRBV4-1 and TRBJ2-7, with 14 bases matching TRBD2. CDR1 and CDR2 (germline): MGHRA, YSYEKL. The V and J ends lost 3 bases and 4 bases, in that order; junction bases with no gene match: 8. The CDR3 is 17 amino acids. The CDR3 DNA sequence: TGCGCCAGCAGCCACAGGGGGACTAGCGGGAGTAGGTACGAGCAGTACTTC. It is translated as CASSHRGTSGSRYEQYF.

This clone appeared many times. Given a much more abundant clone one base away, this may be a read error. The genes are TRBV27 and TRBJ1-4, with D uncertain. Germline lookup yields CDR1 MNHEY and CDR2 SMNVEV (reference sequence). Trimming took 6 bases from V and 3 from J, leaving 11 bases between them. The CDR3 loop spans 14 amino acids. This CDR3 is CASRGSGANEKLFF. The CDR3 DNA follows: TGTGCCAGCAGAGGCTCAGGAGCTAATGAAAAACTGTTTTTT.

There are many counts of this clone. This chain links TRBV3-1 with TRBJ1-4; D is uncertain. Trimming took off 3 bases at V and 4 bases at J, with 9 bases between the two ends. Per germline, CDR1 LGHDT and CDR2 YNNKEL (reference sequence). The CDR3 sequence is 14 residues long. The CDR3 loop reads CASSHRVHNEKLFF. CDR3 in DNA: TGTGCCAGCAGCCACCGGGTTCATAATGAAAAACTGTTTTTT.

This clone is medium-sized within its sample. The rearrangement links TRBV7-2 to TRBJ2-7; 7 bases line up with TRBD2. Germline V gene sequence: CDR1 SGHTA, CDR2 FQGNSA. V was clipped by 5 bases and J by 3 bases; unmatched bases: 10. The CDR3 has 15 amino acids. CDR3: CASSPRGDYIYEQYF. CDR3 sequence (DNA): TGTGCCAGCAGCCCCCGGGGGGACTACATCTACGAGCAGTACTTC.

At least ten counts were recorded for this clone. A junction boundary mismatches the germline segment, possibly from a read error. CDR3 sequence (DNA): TGTGCCAGCAGTACCGGGACTAGCGGGAACCCCGGGGAGCTGTTTTTT. Its translation: CASSTGTSGNPGELFF. This chain connects TRBV6-1 to TRBJ2-2; TRBD2 agrees at 13 bases. Germline-derived CDR1 and CDR2 are MNHNS and SASEGT. CDR3 length equals 16 residues.

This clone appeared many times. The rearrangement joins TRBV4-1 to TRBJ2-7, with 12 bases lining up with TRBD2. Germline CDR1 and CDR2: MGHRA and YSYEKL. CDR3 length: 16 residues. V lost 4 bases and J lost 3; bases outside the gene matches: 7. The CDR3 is CASSPPWTSGNYEQYF. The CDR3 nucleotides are TGCGCCAGCAGCCCCCCTTGGACTAGCGGGAACTACGAGCAGTACTTC.

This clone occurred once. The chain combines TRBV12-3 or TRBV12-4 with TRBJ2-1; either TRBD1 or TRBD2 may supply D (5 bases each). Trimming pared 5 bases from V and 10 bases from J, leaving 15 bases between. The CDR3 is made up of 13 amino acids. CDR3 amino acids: CASSGGLWGEQFF. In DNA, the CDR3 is TGTGCCAGCAGTGGGGGTCTCTGGGGGGAGCAGTTCTTC.

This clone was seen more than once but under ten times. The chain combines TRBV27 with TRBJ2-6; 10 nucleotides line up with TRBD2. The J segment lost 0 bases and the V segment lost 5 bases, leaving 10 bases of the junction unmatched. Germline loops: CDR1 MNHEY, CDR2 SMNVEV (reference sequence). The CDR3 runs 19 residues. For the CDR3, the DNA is TGTGCCAGCAGTCCCGGGACTAGCGTTCCACACTCTGGGGCCAACGTCCTGACTTTC. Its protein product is CASSPGTSVPHSGANVLTF. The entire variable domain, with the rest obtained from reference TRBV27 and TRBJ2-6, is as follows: EAQVTQNPRYLITVTGKKLTVTCSQNMNHEYMSWYRQDPGLGLRQIYYSMNVEVTDKGDVPEGYKVSRKEKRNFPLILESPSPNQTSLYFCASSPGTSVPHSGANVLTFGAGSRLTVL.

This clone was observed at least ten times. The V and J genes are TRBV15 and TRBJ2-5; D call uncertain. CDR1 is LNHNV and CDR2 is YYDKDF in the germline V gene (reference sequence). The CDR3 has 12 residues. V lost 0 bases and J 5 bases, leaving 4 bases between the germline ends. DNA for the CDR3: TGTGCCACCAGCAGAGATGGTGAGACCCAGTACTTC. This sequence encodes CATSRDGETQYF.

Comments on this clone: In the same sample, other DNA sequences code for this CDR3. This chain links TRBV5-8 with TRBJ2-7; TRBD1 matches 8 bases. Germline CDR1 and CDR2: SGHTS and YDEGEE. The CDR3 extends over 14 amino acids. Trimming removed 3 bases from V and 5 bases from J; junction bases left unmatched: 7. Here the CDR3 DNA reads TGTGCCAGCAGCTCTAGGACAGGGCTTGACGAGCAGTACTTC. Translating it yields CASSSRTGLDEQYF.

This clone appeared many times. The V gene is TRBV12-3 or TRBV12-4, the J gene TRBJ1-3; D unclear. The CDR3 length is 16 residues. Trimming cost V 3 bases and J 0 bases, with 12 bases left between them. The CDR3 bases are TGTGCCAGCAGTTTGGGAGCGACTCGCTCTGGAAACACCATATATTTT. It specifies CASSLGATRSGNTIYF.

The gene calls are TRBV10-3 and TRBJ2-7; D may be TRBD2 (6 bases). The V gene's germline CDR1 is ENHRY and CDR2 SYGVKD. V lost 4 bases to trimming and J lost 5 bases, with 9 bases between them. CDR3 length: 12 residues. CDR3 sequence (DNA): TGTGCCATCAGTGTCGGGAGAAACGAGCAGTACTTC. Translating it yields CAISVGRNEQYF.

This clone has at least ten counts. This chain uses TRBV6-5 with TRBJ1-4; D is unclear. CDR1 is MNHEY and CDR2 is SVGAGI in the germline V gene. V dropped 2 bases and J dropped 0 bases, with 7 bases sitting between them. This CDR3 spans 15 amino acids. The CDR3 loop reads CASSYDWATNEKLFF. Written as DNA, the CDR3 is TGTGCCAGCAGTTACGATTGGGCAACTAATGAAAAACTGTTTTTT.

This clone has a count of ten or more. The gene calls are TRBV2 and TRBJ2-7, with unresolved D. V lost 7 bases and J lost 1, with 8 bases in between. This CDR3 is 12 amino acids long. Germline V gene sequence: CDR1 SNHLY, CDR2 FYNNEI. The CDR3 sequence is CASKTASYEQYF. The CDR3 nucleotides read TGTGCCAGCAAGACTGCGTCCTACGAGCAGTACTTC.

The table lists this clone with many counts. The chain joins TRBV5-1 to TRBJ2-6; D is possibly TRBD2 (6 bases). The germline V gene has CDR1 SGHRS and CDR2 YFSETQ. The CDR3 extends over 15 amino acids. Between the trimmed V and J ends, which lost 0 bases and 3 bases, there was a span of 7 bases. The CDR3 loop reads CASSLDGSGANVLTF. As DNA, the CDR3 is TGCGCCAGCAGCTTGGACGGGAGTGGGGCCAACGTCCTGACTTTC.